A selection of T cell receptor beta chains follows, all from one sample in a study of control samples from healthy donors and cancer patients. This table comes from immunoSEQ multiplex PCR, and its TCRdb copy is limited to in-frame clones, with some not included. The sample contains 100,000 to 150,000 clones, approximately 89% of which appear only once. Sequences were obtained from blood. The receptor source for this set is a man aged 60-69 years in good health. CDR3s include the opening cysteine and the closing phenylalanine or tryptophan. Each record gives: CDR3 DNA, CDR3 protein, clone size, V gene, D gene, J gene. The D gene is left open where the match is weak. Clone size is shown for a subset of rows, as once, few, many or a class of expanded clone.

TGTGCCAGCAGCCAAGATGACTCATTCACAGATACGCAGTATTTT	CASSQDDSFTDTQYF	.	TRBV4-2	.	TRBJ2-3
TGTGCCAGCAGCCAGGCAGCGGGGGAAATCTACGAGCAGTACTTC	CASSQAAGEIYEQYF	.	TRBV3-1/TRBV3-2	TRBD2	TRBJ2-7
TGCGCCAGCAGCTTTGGGCCAGGACAGGGGGCAGATACGCAGTATTTT	CASSFGPGQGADTQYF	.	TRBV5-1	TRBD1	TRBJ2-3
TGTGCCAGCAGTTACTCGGGAACGGCAGTACACTATGGCTACACCTTC	CASSYSGTAVHYGYTF	.	TRBV6-5	.	TRBJ1-2
TGTGCCTGGAGTGTAGTACCCGACTATGGCTACACCTTC	CAWSVVPDYGYTF	few	TRBV30	.	TRBJ1-2
TGTGCCAGCAGCACCGGACTAGCGGGGGGGCCGAAGTTCAATGAGCAGTTCTTC	CASSTGLAGGPKFNEQFF	.	TRBV7-2	TRBD2	TRBJ2-1
TGTGCCAGCTCACCCGGGGCAGATAACACTGAAGCTTTCTTT	CASSPGADNTEAFF	once	TRBV18	.	TRBJ1-1
TGTGCCAGCAGTTACTCGATCTGGGGCGTAGACTATGGCTACACCTTC	CASSYSIWGVDYGYTF	.	TRBV6-5	.	TRBJ1-2
TGTGCCAGCAGTTTGTTCCATGGGGCAGGGGCATGGTCACCCCTCCACTTT	CASSLFHGAGAWSPLHF	.	TRBV27	.	TRBJ1-6
TGTGCCATCAGAGATGACAGGGCAGAGACCCAGTACTTC	CAIRDDRAETQYF	once	TRBV10-3	TRBD1	TRBJ2-5
TGTGCCAGCAGCCCCACAGGGGTTAGGGAGCAGTTCTTC	CASSPTGVREQFF	.	TRBV7-7	TRBD1	TRBJ2-1
TGTGCAAGTCGCTTAGCTCCGTCACTAGGAAAGCGACCCACAGATACGCAGTATTTT	CASRLAPSLGKRPTDTQYF	.	TRBV12-2	.	TRBJ2-3
TGCGCCAGCAGCTTGGAGGGTCTTACAGATACGCAGTATTTT	CASSLEGLTDTQYF	.	TRBV5-1	.	TRBJ2-3
TGCAGTGCTGATGCCCCGGGCGGGCAGTACTTC	CSADAPGGQYF	.	TRBV20-1	.	TRBJ2-7
TGCGCCAGCAGCCATGATACAGGGTCCGGAAACACCATATATTTT	CASSHDTGSGNTIYF	once	TRBV4-1	.	TRBJ1-3
TGTGCCAGCAGTTTATTGACCCGGACAGGGGAGGACTATGGCTACACCTTC	CASSLLTRTGEDYGYTF	.	TRBV28	TRBD1	TRBJ1-2
TGTGCCAGTAAGGTTTCAGGGCCAAACTATGGCTACACCTTC	CASKVSGPNYGYTF	.	TRBV19	.	TRBJ1-2
TGTGCCAGCAGCCTGCAAGAGGGACAAAATAATCAGCCCCAGCATTTT	CASSLQEGQNNQPQHF	.	TRBV7-6	.	TRBJ1-5
TGTGCCAGCAGCCATGGATACTCGATTAATGAAAAACTGTTTTTT	CASSHGYSINEKLFF	few	TRBV3-1/TRBV3-2	.	TRBJ1-4
TGTGCCAGCTCTAGTCAGGGGGCGCCGTATGGCTACACCTTC	CASSSQGAPYGYTF	once	TRBV18	TRBD1	TRBJ1-2
TGTGCCACCGGGGACAGACTCTATCAGCCCCAGCATTTT	CATGDRLYQPQHF	.	TRBV19	TRBD1	TRBJ1-5
TGTGCCAGCACCTTGTATGGTGGTCGGAGCGCGAACACCGGGGAGCTGTTTTTT	CASTLYGGRSANTGELFF	.	TRBV7-2	.	TRBJ2-2
TGCGCCAGCAGCTTTAGCCCGGTAGCGGGGTTGGATGAGCAGTTCTTC	CASSFSPVAGLDEQFF	.	TRBV5-1	TRBD2	TRBJ2-1
TGTGCCAGCAGCTCAATCCAGGGGACGTCACCCCTCCACTTT	CASSSIQGTSPLHF	once	TRBV11-2	.	TRBJ1-6
TGTGCCAGCAGTCCCTTCCGGGACAGCCCAACTAATGAAAAACTGTTTTTT	CASSPFRDSPTNEKLFF	.	TRBV2	TRBD1	TRBJ1-4
TGTGCCAGCAGCCCCACTAGCGGGGGGGCCAGTTACGAGCAGTACTTC	CASSPTSGGASYEQYF	.	TRBV7-9	TRBD2	TRBJ2-7
TGTGCCAGCAGCTTACCAGAGACCAATCAGCCCCAGCATTTT	CASSLPETNQPQHF	medium-sized	TRBV7-9	.	TRBJ1-5
TGTGCCAGCAGTTTATTTGGCACTGGAAACACCATATATTTT	CASSLFGTGNTIYF	.	TRBV28	.	TRBJ1-3
TGTGCCAGCTCACCTAACCGGGGTCAGACTCCTACTAGCACAGATACGCAGTATTTT	CASSPNRGQTPTSTDTQYF	.	TRBV18	.	TRBJ2-3
TGTGCCAGCAGTTTTCCCGGGGAGCTGTTTTTT	CASSFPGELFF	.	TRBV12-3/TRBV12-4	.	TRBJ2-2
TGTGCCAGCAGTTTAGAAAACTATGGCTACACCTTC	CASSLENYGYTF	once	TRBV12-3/TRBV12-4	.	TRBJ1-2
TGTGCCAGCAGCCCGGGAACTAGCGGGGGTCCGTACGAGCAGTACTTC	CASSPGTSGGPYEQYF	.	TRBV5-8	TRBD2	TRBJ2-7
TGTGCCAGCAGTTTGGTCGATAATTCACCCCTCCACTTT	CASSLVDNSPLHF	.	TRBV27	.	TRBJ1-6
TGCGCCAGCAGCTTGGACGGACAGGTCGTCGTGGGCTACACCTTC	CASSLDGQVVVGYTF	.	TRBV5-1	TRBD1	TRBJ1-2
TGTGCCAGCAGCTTAGGGGGGACAGGGGCCCCTGGAAACACCATATATTTT	CASSLGGTGAPGNTIYF	.	TRBV11-2	TRBD1	TRBJ1-3
TGTGCCAGCACTAGGGACAGTCTAAATGAAAAACTGTTTTTT	CASTRDSLNEKLFF	.	TRBV2	TRBD1	TRBJ1-4
TGTGCCAGCAGTGTATCAGGGCTTTACAATGAGCAGTTCTTC	CASSVSGLYNEQFF	few	TRBV6-4	.	TRBJ2-1
TGTGCCAGCTCAACCCCTAGCGGATACTCCTACGAGCAGTACTTC	CASSTPSGYSYEQYF	.	TRBV18	TRBD2	TRBJ2-7
TGTGCCAGCAGTCCCGCCAGGGTGAGCACTGAAGCTTTCTTT	CASSPARVSTEAFF	once	TRBV6-5	.	TRBJ1-1
TGTGCCAGCAGTTACTCGCAGCTTAATTCACCCCTCCACTTT	CASSYSQLNSPLHF	.	TRBV6-5	.	TRBJ1-6
TGTGCCAGCACGGCGGACAGGGGGGGGACCGGGGAGCTGTTTTTT	CASTADRGGTGELFF	.	TRBV2	TRBD1	TRBJ2-2
TGTGCCAGCAGTTTTGGCACTGAAGCTTTCTTT	CASSFGTEAFF	once	TRBV12-3/TRBV12-4	.	TRBJ1-1
TGTGCCAGCAGAGGCCCTGGGGCCAACGTCCTGACTTTC	CASRGPGANVLTF	.	TRBV6-5	.	TRBJ2-6
TGTGCCAGCAGCATAGAGTATGAGCAGTTCTTC	CASSIEYEQFF	.	TRBV9	.	TRBJ2-1